The clone carrying this T cell receptor beta chain has a single count. This record comes from a study of blood T cell repertoires in COVID-19. About the research overall: T cells, B-cell-depleted T cells, or PBMCs supplied cDNA or gDNA.

Authors' methods: Researchers report that nucleated cell counts were estimated from reference gene primer amplification. The data were produced by immunoSEQ multiplex PCR, yet TCRdb's version contains in-frame clones alone and is incomplete. D and trimming come from the DNA, and the V and J calls and clone size come from that table. Of around 390,000 clones in the sample, more than 75% are singletons; the top ten hold about 9.4%. The CDR3 consists of 14 residues. CDR1 is SEHNR, CDR2 FQNEAQ, per germline (reference sequence). V was cut by 5 bases and J by 9 bases, with 14 bases left in between. Adults between roughly 18 and 89 years of age took part from under 30 US areas. Cohort allocation depended upon clinical history that participants reported.

This rearrangement joins TRBV7-9 to TRBJ1-6; D is possibly TRBD1 (5 bases). The source material was PBMCs or T cells enriched from blood (not recorded which). The clonotype originates from a woman between 45 and 60 years old who had recovered from COVID-19. The chain's CDR3 is CASSGGTLGSPLHF. CDR3 nucleotides: TGTGCCAGCAGCGGGGGGACCCTGGGTTCACCCCTCCACTTT. The variable domain in full, completed from reference TRBV7-9 and TRBJ1-6, reads DTGVSQNPRHKITKRGQNVTFRCDPISEHNRLYWYRQTLGQGPEFLTYFQNEAQLEKSRLLSDRFSAERPKGSFSTLEIQRTEQGDSAMYLCASSGGTLGSPLHFGNGTRLTVT.